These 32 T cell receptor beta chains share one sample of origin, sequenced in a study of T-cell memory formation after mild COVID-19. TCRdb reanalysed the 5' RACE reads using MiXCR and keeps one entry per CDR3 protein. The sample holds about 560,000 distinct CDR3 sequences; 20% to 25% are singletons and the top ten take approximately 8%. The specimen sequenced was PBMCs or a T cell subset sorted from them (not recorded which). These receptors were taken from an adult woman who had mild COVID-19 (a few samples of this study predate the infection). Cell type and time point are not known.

CDR3 nucleotide sequence: TGTGCCAGCAGCTTAGTTTACGGCAATTCACCCCTCCACTTT. The encoded protein is CASSLVYGNSPLHF. The genes are TRBV11-2 and TRBJ1-6, with no clear D. The V end lost 1 base, the J end lost 7 bases, and 8 bases lay between the germline ends. Germline V lookup: CDR1 SGHAT, CDR2 FQNNGV. This CDR3 comprises 14 residues.

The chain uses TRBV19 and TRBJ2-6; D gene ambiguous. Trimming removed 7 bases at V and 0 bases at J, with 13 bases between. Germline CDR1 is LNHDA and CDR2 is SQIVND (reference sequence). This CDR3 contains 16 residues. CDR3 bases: TGTGCCAGTACCAAGGGCAGCCGCTCTGGGGCCAACGTCCTGACTTTC. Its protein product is CASTKGSRSGANVLTF.

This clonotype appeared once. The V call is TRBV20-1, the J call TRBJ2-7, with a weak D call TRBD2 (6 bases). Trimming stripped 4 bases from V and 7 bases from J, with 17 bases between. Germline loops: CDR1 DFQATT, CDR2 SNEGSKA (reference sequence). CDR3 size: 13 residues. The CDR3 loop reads CSAIRGAGREQYF. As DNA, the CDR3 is TGCAGTGCTATACGCGGGGCGGGGAGGGAGCAGTACTTC.

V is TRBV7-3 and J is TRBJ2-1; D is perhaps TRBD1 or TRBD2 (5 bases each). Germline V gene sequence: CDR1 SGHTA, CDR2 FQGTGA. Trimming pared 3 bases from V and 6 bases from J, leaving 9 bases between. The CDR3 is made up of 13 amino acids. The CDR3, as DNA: TGTGCCAGCAGCTTTGAGGGGATCAATGAGCAGTTCTTC. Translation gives CASSFEGINEQFF.

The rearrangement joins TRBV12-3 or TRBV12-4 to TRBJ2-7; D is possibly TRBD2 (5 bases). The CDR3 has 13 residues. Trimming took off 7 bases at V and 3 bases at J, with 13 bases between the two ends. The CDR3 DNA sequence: TGTGCCAGCACCACGGGGAGATACTACGAGCAGTACTTC. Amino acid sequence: CASTTGRYYEQYF.

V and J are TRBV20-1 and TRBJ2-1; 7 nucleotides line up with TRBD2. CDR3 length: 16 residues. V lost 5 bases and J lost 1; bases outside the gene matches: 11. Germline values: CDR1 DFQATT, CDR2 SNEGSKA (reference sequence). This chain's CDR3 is CSAPKLGSGSYNEQFF. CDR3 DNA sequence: TGCAGTGCTCCGAAACTGGGTAGCGGGTCCTACAATGAGCAGTTCTTC.

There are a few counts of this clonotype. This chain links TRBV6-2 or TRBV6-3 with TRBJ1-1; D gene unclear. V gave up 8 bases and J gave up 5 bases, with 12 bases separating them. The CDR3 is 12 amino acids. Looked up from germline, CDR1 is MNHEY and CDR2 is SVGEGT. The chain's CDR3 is CASGSDVTEAFF. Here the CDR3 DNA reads TGTGCCAGCGGGTCCGACGTAACTGAAGCTTTCTTT.

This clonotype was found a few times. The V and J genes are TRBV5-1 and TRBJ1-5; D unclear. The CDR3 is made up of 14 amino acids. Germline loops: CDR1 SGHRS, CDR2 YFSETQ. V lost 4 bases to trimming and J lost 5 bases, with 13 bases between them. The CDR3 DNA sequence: TGCGCCAGCAGCCCCGATCCTAGGGATCAGCCCCAGCATTTT. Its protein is CASSPDPRDQPQHF.

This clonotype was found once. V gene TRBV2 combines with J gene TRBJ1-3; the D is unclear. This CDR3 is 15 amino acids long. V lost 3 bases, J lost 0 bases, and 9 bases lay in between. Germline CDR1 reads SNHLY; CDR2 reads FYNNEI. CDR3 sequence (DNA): TGTGCCAGCAGTGAGTTTTGGGGCTCTGGAAACACCATATATTTT. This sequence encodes CASSEFWGSGNTIYF.

The CDR3: CASSLQEGGNQPQHF. The CDR3 DNA reads TGTGCCAGCAGCTTACAGGAGGGGGGCAATCAGCCCCAGCATTTT. The chain uses TRBV7-2 and TRBJ1-5; tentative D call: TRBD1 (6 bases). Deletions cut 2 bases from V and 2 bases from J, with 10 bases between. Germline CDR1 and CDR2: SGHTA and FQGNSA. The CDR3 covers 15 residues.

DNA for the CDR3: TGTGCCAGCAGCTCGTCGTTGGGGACCCACGAGCAGTACTTC. Encoded protein: CASSSSLGTHEQYF. The genes are TRBV13 and TRBJ2-7, with D perhaps assigned TRBD1 or TRBD2 (5 bases each). Germline lookup yields CDR1 PRHDT and CDR2 FYEKMQ (reference sequence). This CDR3 contains 14 residues. V was clipped by 4 bases and J by 5 bases, with 15 bases between them.

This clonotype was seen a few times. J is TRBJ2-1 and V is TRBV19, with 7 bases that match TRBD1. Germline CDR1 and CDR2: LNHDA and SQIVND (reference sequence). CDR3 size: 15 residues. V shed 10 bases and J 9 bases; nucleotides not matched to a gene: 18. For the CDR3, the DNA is TGTGCCAACCCGACACCCACGGACAGGAGGACTGAGCAGTTCTTC. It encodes CANPTPTDRRTEQFF.

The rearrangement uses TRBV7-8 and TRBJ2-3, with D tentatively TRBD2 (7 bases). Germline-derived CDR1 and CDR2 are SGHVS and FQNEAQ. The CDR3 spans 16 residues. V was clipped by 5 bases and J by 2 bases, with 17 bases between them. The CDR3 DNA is TGTGCCAGCAGCCCAACCTGGGAGGGGGACACAGATACGCAGTATTTT. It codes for CASSPTWEGDTDTQYF.

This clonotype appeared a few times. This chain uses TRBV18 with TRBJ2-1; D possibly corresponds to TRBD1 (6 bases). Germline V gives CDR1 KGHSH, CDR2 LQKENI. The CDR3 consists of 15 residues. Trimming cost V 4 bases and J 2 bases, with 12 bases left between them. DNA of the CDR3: TGTGCCAGCTCACAGAGGGACACTACCTACAATGAGCAGTTCTTC. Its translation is CASSQRDTTYNEQFF.

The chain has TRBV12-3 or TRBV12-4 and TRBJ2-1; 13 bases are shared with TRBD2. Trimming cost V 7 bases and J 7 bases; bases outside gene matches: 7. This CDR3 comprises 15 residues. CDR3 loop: CASTQLAGGVNEQFF. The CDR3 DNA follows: TGTGCCAGCACCCAACTAGCGGGGGGGGTAAATGAGCAGTTCTTC.

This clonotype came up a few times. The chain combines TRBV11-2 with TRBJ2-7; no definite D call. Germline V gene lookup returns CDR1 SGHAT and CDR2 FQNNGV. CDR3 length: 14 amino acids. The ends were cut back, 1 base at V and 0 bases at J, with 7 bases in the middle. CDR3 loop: CASSLGYSSYEQYF. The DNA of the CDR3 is TGTGCCAGCAGCTTAGGCTATAGCTCCTACGAGCAGTACTTC. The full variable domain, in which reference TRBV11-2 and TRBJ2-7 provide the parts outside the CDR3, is EAGVAQSPRYKIIEKRQSVAFWCNPISGHATLYWYQQILGQGPKLLIQFQNNGVVDDSQLPKDRFSAERLKGVDSTLKIQPAKLEDSAVYLCASSLGYSSYEQYFGPGTRLTVT.

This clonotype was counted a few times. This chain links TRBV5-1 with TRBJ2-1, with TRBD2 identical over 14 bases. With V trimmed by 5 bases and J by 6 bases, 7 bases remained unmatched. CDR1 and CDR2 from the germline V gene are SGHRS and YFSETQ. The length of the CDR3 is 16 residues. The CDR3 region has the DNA TGCGCCAGCAGTCTAACCGGGACTAGCGGGGGCAATGAGCAGTTCTTC. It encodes CASSLTGTSGGNEQFF.

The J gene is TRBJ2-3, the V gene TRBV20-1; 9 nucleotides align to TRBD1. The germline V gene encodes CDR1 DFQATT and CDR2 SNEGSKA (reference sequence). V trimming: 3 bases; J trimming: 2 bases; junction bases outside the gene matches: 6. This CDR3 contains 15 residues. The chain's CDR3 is CSASKGQGITDTQYF. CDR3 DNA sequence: TGCAGTGCTAGCAAAGGACAGGGGATCACAGATACGCAGTATTTT.

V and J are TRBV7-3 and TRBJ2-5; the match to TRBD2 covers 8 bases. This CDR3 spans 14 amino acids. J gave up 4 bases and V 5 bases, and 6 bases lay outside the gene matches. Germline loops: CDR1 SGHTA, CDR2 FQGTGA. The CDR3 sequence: CASSAVGGGETQYF. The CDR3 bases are TGTGCCAGCAGCGCGGTCGGGGGGGGAGAGACCCAGTACTTC.

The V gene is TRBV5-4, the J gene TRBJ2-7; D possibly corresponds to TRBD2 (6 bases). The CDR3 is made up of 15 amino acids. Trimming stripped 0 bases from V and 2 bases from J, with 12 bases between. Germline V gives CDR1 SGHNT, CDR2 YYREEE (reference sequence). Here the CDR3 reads CASSLEEGKPYEQYF. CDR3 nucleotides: TGTGCCAGCAGCTTGGAGGAGGGTAAACCCTACGAGCAGTACTTC.

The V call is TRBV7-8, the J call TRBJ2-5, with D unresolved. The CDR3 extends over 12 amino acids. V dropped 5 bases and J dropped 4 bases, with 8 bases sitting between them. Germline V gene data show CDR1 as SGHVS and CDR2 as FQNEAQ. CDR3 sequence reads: CASSHPGETQYF. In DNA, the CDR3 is TGTGCCAGCAGCCACCCCGGAGAGACCCAGTACTTC.

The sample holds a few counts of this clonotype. The CDR3 DNA sequence: TGTGCCAGCAGCCATAGCGGGGACAACACAGATACGCAGTATTTT. Translated, it gives CASSHSGDNTDTQYF. The chain links TRBV5-5 to TRBJ2-3; 8 bases line up with TRBD2. V trimming: 4 bases; J trimming: 2 bases; junction bases outside the gene matches: 6. Looked up from germline, CDR1 is SGHKS and CDR2 is YYEKEE (reference sequence). The CDR3 runs 15 residues.

CDR3 in amino acids: CASSAIETQYF. The CDR3 DNA follows: TGCGCCAGCAGCGCAATCGAGACCCAGTACTTC. The chain carries TRBV5-1 and TRBJ2-5; D gene ambiguous. The CDR3 has 11 residues. V shed 4 bases and J shed 5 bases, with 6 bases lying between them. CDR1 is SGHRS, CDR2 YFSETQ, per germline.

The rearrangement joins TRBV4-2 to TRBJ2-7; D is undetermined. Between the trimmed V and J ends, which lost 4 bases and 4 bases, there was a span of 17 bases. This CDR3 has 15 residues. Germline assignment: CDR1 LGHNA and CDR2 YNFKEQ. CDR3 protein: CASSLLTEGKYEQYF. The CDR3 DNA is TGTGCCAGCAGCCTCTTGACCGAAGGAAAGTACGAGCAGTACTTC.

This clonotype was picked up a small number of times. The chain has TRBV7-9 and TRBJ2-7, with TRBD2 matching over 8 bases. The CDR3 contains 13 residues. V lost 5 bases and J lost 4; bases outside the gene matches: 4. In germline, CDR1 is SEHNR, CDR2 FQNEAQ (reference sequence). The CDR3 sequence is CASSPGTRYEQYF. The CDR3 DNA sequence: TGTGCCAGCAGCCCCGGGACTAGGTACGAGCAGTACTTC.

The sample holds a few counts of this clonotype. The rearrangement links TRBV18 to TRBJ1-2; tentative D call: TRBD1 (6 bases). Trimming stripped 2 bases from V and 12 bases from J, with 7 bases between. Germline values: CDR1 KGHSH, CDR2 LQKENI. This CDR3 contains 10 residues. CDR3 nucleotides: TGTGCCAGCTCACCATCAGGGGACACCTTC. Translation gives CASSPSGDTF.

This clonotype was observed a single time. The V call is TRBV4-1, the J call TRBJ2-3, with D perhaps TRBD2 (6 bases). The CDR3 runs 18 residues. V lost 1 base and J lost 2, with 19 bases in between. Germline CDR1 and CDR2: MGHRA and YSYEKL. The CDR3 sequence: CASSQGGARGGLTDTQYF. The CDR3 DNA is TGCGCCAGCAGCCAAGGCGGGGCGCGTGGGGGTCTCACAGATACGCAGTATTTT.

Written as DNA, the CDR3 is TGTGCCAGCAGCCCGGCCTCCGATACGCAGTATTTT. Translation: CASSPASDTQYF. The rearrangement joins TRBV7-9 to TRBJ2-3; D not certain. This CDR3 is built from 12 residues. Trimming pared 5 bases from V and 6 bases from J, leaving 9 bases between. Looked up from germline, CDR1 is SEHNR and CDR2 is FQNEAQ (reference sequence).

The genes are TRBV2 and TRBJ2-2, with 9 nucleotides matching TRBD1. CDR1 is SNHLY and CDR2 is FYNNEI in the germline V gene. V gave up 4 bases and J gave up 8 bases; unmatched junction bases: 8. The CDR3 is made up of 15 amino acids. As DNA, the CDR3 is TGTGCCAGCAGTGTTAGGACAGGGGCCCCGGGGGAGCTGTTTTTT. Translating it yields CASSVRTGAPGELFF.

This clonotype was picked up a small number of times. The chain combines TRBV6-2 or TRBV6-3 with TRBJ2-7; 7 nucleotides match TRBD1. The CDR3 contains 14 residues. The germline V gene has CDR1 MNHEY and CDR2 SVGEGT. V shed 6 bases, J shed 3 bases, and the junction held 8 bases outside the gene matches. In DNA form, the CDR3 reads TGTGCCAGCAGCCCTCAGACAGGGAACTACGAGCAGTACTTC. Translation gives CASSPQTGNYEQYF.

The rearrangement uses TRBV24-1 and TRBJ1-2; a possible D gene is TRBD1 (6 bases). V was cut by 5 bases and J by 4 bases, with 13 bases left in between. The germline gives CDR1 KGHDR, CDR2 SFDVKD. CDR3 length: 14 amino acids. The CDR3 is CATSGLDSVYGYTF. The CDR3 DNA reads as TGTGCCACCAGTGGGTTGGACAGCGTCTATGGCTACACCTTC.

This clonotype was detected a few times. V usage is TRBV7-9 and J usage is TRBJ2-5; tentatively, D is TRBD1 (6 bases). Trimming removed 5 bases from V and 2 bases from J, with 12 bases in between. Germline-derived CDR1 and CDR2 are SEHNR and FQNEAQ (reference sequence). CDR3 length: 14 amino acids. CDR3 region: CASSHRVQQETQYF. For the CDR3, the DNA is TGTGCCAGCAGCCACAGGGTGCAACAAGAGACCCAGTACTTC. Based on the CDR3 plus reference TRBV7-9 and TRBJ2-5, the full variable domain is DTGVSQNPRHKITKRGQNVTFRCDPISEHNRLYWYRQTLGQGPEFLTYFQNEAQLEKSRLLSDRFSAERPKGSFSTLEIQRTEQGDSAMYLCASSHRVQQETQYFGPGTRLLVL.